This T cell receptor (beta chain) was recorded in a study of blood T cell repertoires in COVID-19. Measured with immunoSEQ multiplex PCR; TCRdb has only the in-frame clones, and not every one. Of about 280,000 clones detected, roughly 90% appear once; the ten largest clones hold 1.7%. The sequenced material came from PBMCs or T cells enriched from blood (not recorded which). This receptor was obtained from a woman aged 18-30 years with acute COVID-19.

Written as DNA, the CDR3 is TGCAGCGCAAGACTAGGTTCAGATACGCAGTATTTT. Protein product: CSARLGSDTQYF. The chain uses TRBV29-1 and TRBJ2-3; a possible D gene is TRBD2 (6 bases). The germline CDR1 and CDR2 sequences are SQVTM and ANQGSEA. CDR3 length: 12 residues. The V gene lost 7 bases and the J gene lost 4 bases, with 12 bases spanning the gap.